This T cell receptor (beta chain) was captured in a study of OX40 agonist ivuxolimab in advanced cancers. Overall study: The patients' treatment was ivuxolimab, an agonistic anti-OX40 (CD134) antibody. Notes on the study in general: Antigen specificity of clonally expanded peripheral T cells was not established.

The CDR3 consists of 14 residues. Germline V gives CDR1 SGHAT, CDR2 FQNNGV. Germline trimming cut 5 bases from V and 2 bases from J; bases unmatched to any gene: 4. This table comes from immunoSEQ multiplex PCR, and its TCRdb copy is limited to in-frame clones, with some not included. The table records roughly 23,000 clones, about 88% of them present only once. About this clone itself: Its antigen is not identified.

The chain carries TRBV11-2 and TRBJ2-7, with 9 positions matching TRBD2. This sequence was found in an adult with an advanced solid tumor such as melanoma, head and neck, liver or kidney cancer. Material: CD4+ or CD8+ T cells sorted from blood, obtained in a trial of the OX40 agonist ivuxolimab. CDR3 protein: CASSVTSGTYEQYF. The CDR3 DNA follows: TGTGCCAGCAGCGTGACTAGCGGAACCTACGAGCAGTACTTC.